This is a list of T cell receptor beta chains from one sample in a study of blood T cell repertoires in COVID-19. Assay: immunoSEQ multiplex PCR; the TCRdb copy retains only in-frame clones and omits some. The repertoire has 65,000 to 70,000 clones, about 81% of them found once; the top ten carry 9.2%. Specimen: peripheral blood. These receptors all come from a human donor in a cohort sampled during active COVID-19. CDR3s include the opening cysteine and the closing phenylalanine or tryptophan. D genes are given only for firm matches. The size field is filled for only some rows; it gives once, few, many or a size class.

abundance,v_gene,d_gene,j_gene,CDR3nt,CDR3aa
.,TRBV6-6,.,TRBJ2-7,TGTGCCAGCAGTGGGGGGTTCCCAGGCGAGCAGTACTTC,CASSGGFPGEQYF
.,TRBV18,TRBD2,TRBJ2-4,TGTGCCAGCTCCCCTAGCGGGAGTGGGACCAAAAACATTCAGTACTTC,CASSPSGSGTKNIQYF
.,TRBV6-5,.,TRBJ2-6,TGTGCCAGCACCGAGGGGGGGACCGGGGCCAACGTCCTGACTTTC,CASTEGGTGANVLTF
once,TRBV6-6,.,TRBJ2-1,TGTGCCAGCAGTTACTCGAGTACCTACAATGAGCAGTTCTTC,CASSYSSTYNEQFF
.,TRBV6-2/TRBV6-3,TRBD1,TRBJ1-1,TGTGCCAGCAGTAGCCCACCGGGACAGGGGGCGGCTTTCTTT,CASSSPPGQGAAFF
.,TRBV3-1/TRBV3-2,TRBD2,TRBJ2-1,TGTGCCAGCAGCCAAGTGGGGGGGGCCTACAATGAGCAGTTCTTC,CASSQVGGAYNEQFF
.,TRBV19,.,TRBJ2-1,TGTGCCAGTAGTATCCTGGGGGCGAATGAGCAGTTCTTC,CASSILGANEQFF
.,TRBV24-1,TRBD1,TRBJ2-1,TGTGCCACCAGTGACCGACAGGGGGCCTATGAGCAGTTCTTC,CATSDRQGAYEQFF
once,TRBV7-9,TRBD2,TRBJ2-1,TGTGCCAGCAGCAAACTTAGCGGGAGGACATACAATGAGCAGTTCTTC,CASSKLSGRTYNEQFF
.,TRBV6-5,TRBD1,TRBJ1-2,TGTGCCAGCAGTCCGCAGGGGGCGGGCTACACCTTC,CASSPQGAGYTF
.,TRBV25-1,TRBD2,TRBJ2-7,TGTGCCAGCAAGACCTCACACCGGACTAGCATCCATTCCTACGAGCAGTACTTC,CASKTSHRTSIHSYEQYF
once,TRBV19,.,TRBJ1-1,TGTGCCAGTAGATCCCGGGGGGAGAACACTGAAGCTTTCTTT,CASRSRGENTEAFF
.,TRBV5-1,TRBD1,TRBJ2-1,TGCGCCAGCAGCTCGACAGGGGGTGTAAACAATGAGCAGTTCTTC,CASSSTGGVNNEQFF
.,TRBV12-3/TRBV12-4,.,TRBJ1-1,TGTGCCACCAACGGGAAGCGGAACACTGAAGCTTTCTTT,CATNGKRNTEAFF
.,TRBV19,.,TRBJ1-6,TGTGCCAGTAGTACGAAACTGATGTATTCACCCCTCCACTTT,CASSTKLMYSPLHF
.,TRBV18,.,TRBJ2-1,TGTGCCAGCTCACCACCGTTGGGGAGCGAGCAGTTCTTC,CASSPPLGSEQFF
.,TRBV27,.,TRBJ2-1,TGTGCCAGCAGTTTGGTACGGTCCCACAATGAGCAGTTCTTC,CASSLVRSHNEQFF
.,TRBV28,.,TRBJ2-5,TGTGCCAGCAGTTGGGACTTGGGTCAAGAGACCCAGTACTTC,CASSWDLGQETQYF
.,TRBV6-5,.,TRBJ2-3,TGTGCCAGCAGGATCGACAGTACCCGGGATACGCAGTATTTT,CASRIDSTRDTQYF
.,TRBV6-5,TRBD2,TRBJ2-1,TGTGCCAGCAGCCGACTAGCGGGAGGCGAAGGGGAGCAGTTCTTC,CASSRLAGGEGEQFF
.,TRBV6-2/TRBV6-3,.,TRBJ2-1,TGTGCCAGCAGTTGGGAGGATCGGAGGTACAATGAGCAGTTCTTC,CASSWEDRRYNEQFF
.,TRBV27,TRBD2,TRBJ2-7,TGTGCCAGCAGTTTCCACAACGCCGGGGGGAGGGCGTACGAGCAGTACTTC,CASSFHNAGGRAYEQYF
.,TRBV6-6,.,TRBJ1-2,TGTGCCAGCAGTTACTCCCGAGGACAGTCATATGGCTACACCTTC,CASSYSRGQSYGYTF
.,TRBV20-1,.,TRBJ1-1,TGCAGTGCTAGAGAGGGCCGTGGAGCTTTCTTT,CSAREGRGAFF
.,TRBV19,TRBD1,TRBJ1-2,TGTGCCAGTAGTTCCTCCGGGACAGGGTACGACTATGGCTACACCTTC,CASSSSGTGYDYGYTF
.,TRBV9,TRBD2,TRBJ2-5,TGTGCCAGCAGCGTTGTAGCGGGAGGGCCAGGGGAGACCCAGTACTTC,CASSVVAGGPGETQYF
.,TRBV4-2,.,TRBJ1-2,TGTGCCAGCAGCCAACTGACATCCTCTAACTATGGCTACACCTTC,CASSQLTSSNYGYTF
.,TRBV7-2,.,TRBJ1-5,TGTGCCAGCAGCTGGGGGGGGAGACAGCCCCAGCATTTT,CASSWGGRQPQHF
.,TRBV6-5,TRBD2,TRBJ2-3,TGTGCCAGCAACTCGGCGGGAGGGGGGGATACGCAGTATTTT,CASNSAGGGDTQYF
once,TRBV12-3/TRBV12-4,.,TRBJ2-1,TGTGCCTCGAGGGGGGGCGGCAATGAGCAGTTCTTC,CASRGGGNEQFF
.,TRBV18,.,TRBJ1-2,TGTGCCAGCTCACCAAAGGAGGGTGCCGGCTACACCTTC,CASSPKEGAGYTF
.,TRBV28,TRBD1,TRBJ2-7,TGTGCCAGCAGCCCAGGGGCCAGGGGGACAGGGGACTACGAGCAGTACTTC,CASSPGARGTGDYEQYF
.,TRBV30,TRBD1,TRBJ1-3,TGTGCCTGGAGTTACGGACAGGGGGCGAACACCATATATTTT,CAWSYGQGANTIYF
.,TRBV29-1,.,TRBJ2-7,TGCAGCGTTGGGTGGTACAGGGTAACCGACCAGGGGTATCGCGGCTACGAGCAGTACTTC,CSVGWYRVTDQGYRGYEQYF
.,TRBV5-4,TRBD2,TRBJ2-2,TGTGCCAGCAGCTTAGCGGGAGGGCTATATGGGGAGCTGTTTTTT,CASSLAGGLYGELFF
.,TRBV5-6,TRBD2,TRBJ2-1,TGTGCCAGCAGCTGGGGTAGCGGGAGTGAGCAGTTCTTC,CASSWGSGSEQFF
.,TRBV7-3,TRBD1,TRBJ2-2,TGTGCCAGCAGCCTACAGGGGTCCGGGGAGCTGTTTTTT,CASSLQGSGELFF
.,TRBV9,TRBD2,TRBJ2-2,TGTGCCAGCAGCACTCCCCCGGAGGGCGGGGGGAACACCGGGGAGCTGTTTTTT,CASSTPPEGGGNTGELFF
.,TRBV7-2,.,TRBJ2-7,TGTGCCAGCAGCTCCAGCGGTGGCTACGAGCAGTACTTC,CASSSSGGYEQYF
.,TRBV24-1,TRBD2,TRBJ2-1,TGTGCCACCAGTGAAGGGCTAGCGGGAGGTTATGAGCAGTTCTTC,CATSEGLAGGYEQFF
.,TRBV28,TRBD1,TRBJ2-5,TGTGCCAGCAGTCGTAAGACAGGGGGGAGGGAGACCCAGTACTTC,CASSRKTGGRETQYF
.,TRBV11-2,.,TRBJ2-7,TGTGCCAGCAGCCTCGGGGATTCCTACTACGAGCAGTACTTC,CASSLGDSYYEQYF
.,TRBV28,TRBD2,TRBJ2-7,TGTGCCAGCAGCTCCGGGACTACCCCGAAGCCGAATTACGAGCAGTACTTC,CASSSGTTPKPNYEQYF
once,TRBV7-2,TRBD2,TRBJ2-1,TGTGCCAGCAGCTTAGGAGCGGCGGCGGGAGACAATGAGCAGTTCTTC,CASSLGAAAGDNEQFF
.,TRBV14,TRBD2,TRBJ2-7,TGTGCCAGCAGCCATAGCGGGAGGGGCGAGCAGTACTTC,CASSHSGRGEQYF
.,TRBV11-3,TRBD1,TRBJ2-5,TGTGCCAGCAGCCCAGGACAGGGGGAGACCCAGTACTTC,CASSPGQGETQYF